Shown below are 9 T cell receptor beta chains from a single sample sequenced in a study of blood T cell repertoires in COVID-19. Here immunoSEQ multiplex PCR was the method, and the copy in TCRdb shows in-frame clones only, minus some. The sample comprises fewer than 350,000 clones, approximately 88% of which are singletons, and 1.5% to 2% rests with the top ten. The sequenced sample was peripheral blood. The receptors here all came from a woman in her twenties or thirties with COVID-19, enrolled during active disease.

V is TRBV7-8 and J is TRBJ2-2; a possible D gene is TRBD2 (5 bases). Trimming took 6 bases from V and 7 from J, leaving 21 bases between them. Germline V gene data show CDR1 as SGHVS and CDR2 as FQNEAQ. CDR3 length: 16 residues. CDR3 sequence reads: CASRSSRLASVGELFF. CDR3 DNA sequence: TGTGCCAGCAGATCGAGTCGGCTAGCTTCCGTCGGGGAGCTGTTTTTT.

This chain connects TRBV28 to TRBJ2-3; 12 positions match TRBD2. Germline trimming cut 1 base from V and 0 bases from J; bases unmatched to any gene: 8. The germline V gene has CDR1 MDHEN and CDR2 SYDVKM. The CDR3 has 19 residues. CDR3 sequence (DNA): TGTGCCAGCAGTTTATTTGTAACTAGCGGGGGGCCTAGCACAGATACGCAGTATTTT. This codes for CASSLFVTSGGPSTDTQYF.

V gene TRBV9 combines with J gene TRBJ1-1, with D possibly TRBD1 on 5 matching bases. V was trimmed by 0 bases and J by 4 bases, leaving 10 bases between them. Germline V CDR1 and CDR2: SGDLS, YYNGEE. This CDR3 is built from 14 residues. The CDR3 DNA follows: TGTGCCAGCAGCGTAGACGGGGGTAGCACTGAAGCTTTCTTT. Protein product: CASSVDGGSTEAFF.

The CDR3: CASSHGQSRRGSYNSPLHF. In nucleotides, the CDR3 is TGTGCCAGCAGCCACGGACAGAGCCGCCGAGGCTCCTATAATTCACCCCTCCACTTT. The genes are TRBV7-8 and TRBJ1-6; TRBD1 is a possible D gene (6 bases). Germline loops: CDR1 SGHVS, CDR2 FQNEAQ. This CDR3 spans 19 amino acids. V lost 5 bases and J 0 bases, leaving 20 bases between the germline ends.

Here the CDR3 reads CASRVRTNEKLFF. The CDR3 region has the DNA TGCGCCAGCAGGGTCAGGACTAATGAAAAACTGTTTTTT. The genes are TRBV5-1 and TRBJ1-4, with D unclear. Trimming cost V 5 bases and J 2 bases, with 7 bases left between them. Germline CDR1 reads SGHRS; CDR2 reads YFSETQ. This CDR3 comprises 13 residues.

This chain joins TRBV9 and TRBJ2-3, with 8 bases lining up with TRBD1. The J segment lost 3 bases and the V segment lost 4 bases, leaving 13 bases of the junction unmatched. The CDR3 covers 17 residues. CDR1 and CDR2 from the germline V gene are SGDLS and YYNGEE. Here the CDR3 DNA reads TGTGCCAGCAGCCTTGAAATGCGGACAGGGTTGACAGATACGCAGTATTTT. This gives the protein CASSLEMRTGLTDTQYF.

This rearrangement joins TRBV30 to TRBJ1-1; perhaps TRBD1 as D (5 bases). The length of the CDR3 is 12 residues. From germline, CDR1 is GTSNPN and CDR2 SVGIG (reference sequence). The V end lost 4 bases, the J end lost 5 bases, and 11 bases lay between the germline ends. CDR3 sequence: CAWNTGGTEAFF. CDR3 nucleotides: TGTGCCTGGAATACAGGTGGGACTGAAGCTTTCTTT.

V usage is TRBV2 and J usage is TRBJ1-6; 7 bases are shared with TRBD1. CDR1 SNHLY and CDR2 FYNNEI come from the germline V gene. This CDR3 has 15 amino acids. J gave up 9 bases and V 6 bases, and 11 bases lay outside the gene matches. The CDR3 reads CASSRTGTGGSPLHF. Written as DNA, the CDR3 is TGTGCCAGCAGCAGGACAGGTACTGGCGGTTCACCCCTCCACTTT.

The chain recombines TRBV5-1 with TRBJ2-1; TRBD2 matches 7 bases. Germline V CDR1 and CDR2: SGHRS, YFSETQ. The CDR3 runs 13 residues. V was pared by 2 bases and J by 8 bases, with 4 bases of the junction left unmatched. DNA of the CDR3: TGCGCCAGCAGCTTCGAGGGGAGGGATGAGCAGTTCTTC. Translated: CASSFEGRDEQFF.